The present T cell receptor beta chain was sequenced within a study of T cell repertoires in cytomegalovirus infection. Turning to the study itself: Public TCR beta signature analysis indicated the presence of both CMV infection and matching HLA type. Broader study findings: HLA-C-restricted CMV clonotypes gave the most frequent clonotype in two of eight donors. Cumulative public TCR beta family frequency identified CMV carriers with the relevant HLA.

CDR1 is SGHDT and CDR2 is YYEEEE in the germline V gene. This CDR3 comprises 14 residues. The V end was cut by 0 bases, the J end by 5 bases, with 11 bases between. TCRdb reprocessed the reads via MiXCR and lists one record per CDR3 protein. The sample has about 530,000 distinct CDR3 sequences, more than 20% seen once. A remark on this clonotype: Its antigen remains unidentified.

This TCR derives from a human donor in good health (CMV status not recorded). Some clones in this sample may be carry-over from other donors' samples. The chain uses TRBV5-6 and TRBJ1-2, with D maybe TRBD1 (5 bases). Sequencing was carried out using PBMCs. The CDR3, as DNA: TGTGCCAGCAGCTTGGCTTCGGGGGTGTATGGCTACACCTTC. It codes for CASSLASGVYGYTF.